The clone carrying this T cell receptor beta chain was counted between two and nine times. Its antigen remains unknown. The junction departs from germline at one end; a sequencing error may be responsible. The data were taken from a study of identical twins' blood T cells. Study results and limitations: Each donor's most abundant TCRbeta clonotypes shared more CDR3 sequences with her twin than unrelated donors.

TCRdb re-called the 5' RACE reads through MiXCR, storing one row per CDR3 protein. The data show 300,000 to 450,000 distinct CDR3 sequences, around 30% seen once. The length of the CDR3 is 14 residues. CDR1 SEHNR and CDR2 FQNEAQ come from the germline V gene (reference sequence). The J gene is TRBJ1-5, the V gene TRBV7-9; possibly TRBD1 for D (6 bases). The source material was PBMCs. The receptor comes from a woman aged 18-49 years in good health. CDR3 coding DNA: TGTGCCGGCAGCTCCTCAACGACAGGACAGCCCCAGCATTTT. This codes for CAGSSSTTGQPQHF.